These 5 T cell receptor beta chains were sequenced from one sample in a study. Assay used: immunoSEQ multiplex PCR; TCRdb lists only in-frame clones, some missing. The sample comprises about 50,000 clones, roughly 93% of which are singletons, and about 10% rests with the top ten. Material: PBMCs. The receptors originated from a man aged 35-49 years with rheumatoid arthritis.

The chain couples TRBV6-1 to TRBJ1-2; 7 bases line up with TRBD1. Germline V gene lookup returns CDR1 MNHNS and CDR2 SASEGT. The CDR3 consists of 15 residues. V was clipped by 3 bases and J by 1 base; unmatched bases: 5. The CDR3 protein is CASSDAGGSNYGYTF. The CDR3 DNA is TGTGCCAGCAGTGATGCAGGGGGTAGTAACTATGGCTACACCTTC.

The chain employs TRBV5-1 and TRBJ2-7, with 9 positions matching TRBD2. The CDR3 sequence is 16 residues long. Germline loops: CDR1 SGHRS, CDR2 YFSETQ. The trim removed 0 bases at V and 6 bases at J, leaving 10 bases unmatched. CDR3 in amino acids: CASSLDGSGRLREQYF. CDR3 sequence (DNA): TGCGCCAGCAGCTTGGATGGTAGCGGGAGACTTCGCGAGCAGTACTTC.

The rearrangement links TRBV2 to TRBJ1-4; TRBD1 is a possible D gene (6 bases). The CDR3 spans 15 residues. CDR1 is SNHLY, CDR2 FYNNEI, per germline. V gave up 6 bases and J gave up 8 bases, with 19 bases separating them. CDR3 loop: CASRPVGGREEKLFF. DNA for the CDR3: TGTGCCAGCAGGCCCGTAGGGGGGCGAGAGGAAAAACTGTTTTTT.

This chain uses TRBV9 with TRBJ2-5; D is uncertain. Germline-derived CDR1 and CDR2 are SGDLS and YYNGEE. Trimming left V 4 bases short and J 2 bases short, with 9 bases between. This CDR3 has 13 amino acids. The chain's CDR3 is CASSYRPQETQYF. The DNA of the CDR3 is TGTGCCAGCAGCTACCGGCCGCAAGAGACCCAGTACTTC.

The V and J genes are TRBV3-1 (or the pseudogene TRBV3-2) and TRBJ1-3, with TRBD1 as a possible D gene (5 bases). The CDR3 length is 13 residues. The ends were cut back, 3 bases at V and 7 bases at J, with 10 bases in the middle. Per the germline V gene, CDR1 is LGHDT and CDR2 is YNNKEL (reference sequence). The CDR3 bases are TGTGCCAGCAGCCAGCAGGGTAGGAACACCATATATTTT. Translating it yields CASSQQGRNTIYF.